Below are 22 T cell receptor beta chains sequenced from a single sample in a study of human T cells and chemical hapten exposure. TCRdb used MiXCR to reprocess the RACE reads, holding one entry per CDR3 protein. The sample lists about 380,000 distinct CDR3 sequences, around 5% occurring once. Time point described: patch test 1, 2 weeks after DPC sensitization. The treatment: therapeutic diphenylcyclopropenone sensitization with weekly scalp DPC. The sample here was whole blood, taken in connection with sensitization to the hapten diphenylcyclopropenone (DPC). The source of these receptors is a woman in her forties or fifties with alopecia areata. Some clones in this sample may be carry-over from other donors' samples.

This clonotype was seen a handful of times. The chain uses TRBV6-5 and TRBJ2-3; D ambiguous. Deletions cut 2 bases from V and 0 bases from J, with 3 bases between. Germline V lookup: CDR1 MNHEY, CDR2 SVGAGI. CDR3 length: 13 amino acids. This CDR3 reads CASSYQSTDTQYF. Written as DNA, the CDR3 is TGTGCCAGCAGTTACCAAAGCACAGATACGCAGTATTTT.

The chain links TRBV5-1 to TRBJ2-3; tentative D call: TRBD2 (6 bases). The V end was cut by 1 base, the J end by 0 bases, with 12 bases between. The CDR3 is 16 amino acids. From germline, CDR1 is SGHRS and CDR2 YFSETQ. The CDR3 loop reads CASSLRASASTDTQYF. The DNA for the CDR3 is TGCGCCAGCAGCTTGAGGGCTAGCGCTAGCACAGATACGCAGTATTTT.

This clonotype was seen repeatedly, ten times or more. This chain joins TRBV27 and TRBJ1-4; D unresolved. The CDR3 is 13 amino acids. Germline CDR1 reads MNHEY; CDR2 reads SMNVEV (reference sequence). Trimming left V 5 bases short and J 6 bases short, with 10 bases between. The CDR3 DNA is TGTGCCAGCAGTCCAGACTCCTATGAAAAACTGTTTTTT. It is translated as CASSPDSYEKLFF.

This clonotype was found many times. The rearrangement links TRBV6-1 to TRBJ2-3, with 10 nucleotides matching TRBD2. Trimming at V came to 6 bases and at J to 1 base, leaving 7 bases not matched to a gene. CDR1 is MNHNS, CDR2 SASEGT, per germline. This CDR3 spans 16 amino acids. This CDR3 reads CASRERLAGGTDTQYF. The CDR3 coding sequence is TGTGCCAGCAGGGAACGCCTAGCGGGGGGCACAGATACGCAGTATTTT.

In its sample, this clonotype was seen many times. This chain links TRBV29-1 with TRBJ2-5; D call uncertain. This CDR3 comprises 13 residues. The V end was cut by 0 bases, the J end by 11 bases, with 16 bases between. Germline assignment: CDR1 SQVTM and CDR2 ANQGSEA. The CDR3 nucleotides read TGCAGCGTTGAAGATCCGGGCACGTTTTCGCAGTACTTC. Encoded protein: CSVEDPGTFSQYF.

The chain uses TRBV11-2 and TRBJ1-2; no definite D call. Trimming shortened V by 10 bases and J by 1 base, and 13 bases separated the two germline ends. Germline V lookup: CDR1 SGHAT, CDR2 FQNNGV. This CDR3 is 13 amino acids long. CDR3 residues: CATSSGVNYGYTF. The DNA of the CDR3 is TGTGCCACATCAAGTGGGGTTAACTATGGCTACACCTTC.

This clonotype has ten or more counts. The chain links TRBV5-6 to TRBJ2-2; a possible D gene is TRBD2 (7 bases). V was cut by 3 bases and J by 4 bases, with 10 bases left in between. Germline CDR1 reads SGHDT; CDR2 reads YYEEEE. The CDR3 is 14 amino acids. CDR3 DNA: TGTGCCAGCAGCTGGGGGGGCGTCACCGGGGAGCTGTTTTTT. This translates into CASSWGGVTGELFF.

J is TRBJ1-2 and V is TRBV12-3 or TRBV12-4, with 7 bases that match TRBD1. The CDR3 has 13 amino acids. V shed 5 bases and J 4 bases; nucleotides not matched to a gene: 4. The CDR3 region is CASSGDRIYGYTF. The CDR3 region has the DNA TGTGCCAGCAGTGGGGACAGAATCTATGGCTACACCTTC.

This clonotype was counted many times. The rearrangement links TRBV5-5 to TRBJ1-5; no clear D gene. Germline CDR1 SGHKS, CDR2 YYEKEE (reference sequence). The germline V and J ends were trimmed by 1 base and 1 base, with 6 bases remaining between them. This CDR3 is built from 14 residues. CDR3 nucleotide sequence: TGTGCCAGCAGCTTGATAATGAGCAATCAGCCCCAGCATTTT. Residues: CASSLIMSNQPQHF.

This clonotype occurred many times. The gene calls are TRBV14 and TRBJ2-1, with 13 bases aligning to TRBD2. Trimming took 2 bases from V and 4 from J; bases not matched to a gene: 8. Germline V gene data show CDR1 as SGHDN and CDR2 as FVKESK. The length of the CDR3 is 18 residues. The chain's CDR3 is CASSQYGLAGVGYNEQFF. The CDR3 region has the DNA TGTGCCAGCAGCCAATACGGACTAGCGGGAGTAGGTTACAATGAGCAGTTCTTC.

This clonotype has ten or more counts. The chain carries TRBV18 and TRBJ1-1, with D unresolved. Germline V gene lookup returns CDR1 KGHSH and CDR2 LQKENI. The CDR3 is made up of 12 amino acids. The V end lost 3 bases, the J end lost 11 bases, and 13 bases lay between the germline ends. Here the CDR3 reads CASSPEGRAAFF. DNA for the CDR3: TGTGCCAGCTCACCTGAAGGGAGGGCCGCTTTCTTT.

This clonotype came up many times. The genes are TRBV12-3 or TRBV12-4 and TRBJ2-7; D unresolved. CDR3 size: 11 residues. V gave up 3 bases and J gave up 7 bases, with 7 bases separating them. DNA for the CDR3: TGTGCCAGCAGTTTTTTAAGGGAGCAGTACTTC. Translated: CASSFLREQYF.

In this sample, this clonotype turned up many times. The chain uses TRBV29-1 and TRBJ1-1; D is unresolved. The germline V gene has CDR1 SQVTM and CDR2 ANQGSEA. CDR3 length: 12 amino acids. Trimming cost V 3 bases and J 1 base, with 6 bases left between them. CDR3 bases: TGCAGCGTTGATTTCGGGAACACTGAAGCTTTCTTT. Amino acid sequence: CSVDFGNTEAFF.

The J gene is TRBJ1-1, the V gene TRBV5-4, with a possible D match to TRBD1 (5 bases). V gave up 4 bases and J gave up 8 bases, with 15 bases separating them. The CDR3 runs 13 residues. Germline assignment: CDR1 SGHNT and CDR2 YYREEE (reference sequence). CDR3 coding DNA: TGTGCCAGCAGCGGGGTTGTAGGGACGGAAGCTTTCTTT. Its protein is CASSGVVGTEAFF.

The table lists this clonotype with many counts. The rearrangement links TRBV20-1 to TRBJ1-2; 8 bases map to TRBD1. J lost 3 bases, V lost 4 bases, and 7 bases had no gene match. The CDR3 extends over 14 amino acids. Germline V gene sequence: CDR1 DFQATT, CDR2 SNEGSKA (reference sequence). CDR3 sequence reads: CSATSPGQDYGYTF. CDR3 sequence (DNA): TGCAGTGCTACTTCGCCGGGACAGGACTATGGCTACACCTTC.

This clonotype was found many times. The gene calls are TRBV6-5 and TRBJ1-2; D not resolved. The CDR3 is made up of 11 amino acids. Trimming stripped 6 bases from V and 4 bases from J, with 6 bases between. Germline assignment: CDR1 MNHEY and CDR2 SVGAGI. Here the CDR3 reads CASSSFYGYTF. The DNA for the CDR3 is TGTGCCAGCAGCTCTTTCTATGGCTACACCTTC.

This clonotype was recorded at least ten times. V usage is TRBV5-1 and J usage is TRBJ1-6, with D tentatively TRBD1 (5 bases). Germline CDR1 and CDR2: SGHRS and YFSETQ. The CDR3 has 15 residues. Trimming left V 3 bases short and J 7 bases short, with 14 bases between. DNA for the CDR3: TGCGCCAGCAGCTACGGGGCCGATGGGAATTCACCCCTCCACTTT. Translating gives CASSYGADGNSPLHF.

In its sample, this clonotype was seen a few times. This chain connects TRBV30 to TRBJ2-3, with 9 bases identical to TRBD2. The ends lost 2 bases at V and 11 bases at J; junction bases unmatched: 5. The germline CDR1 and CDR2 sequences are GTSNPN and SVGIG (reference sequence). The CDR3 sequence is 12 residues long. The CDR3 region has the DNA TGTGCCTGGAGTAAGCTAGCGGGAAAGCAGTATTTT. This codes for CAWSKLAGKQYF.

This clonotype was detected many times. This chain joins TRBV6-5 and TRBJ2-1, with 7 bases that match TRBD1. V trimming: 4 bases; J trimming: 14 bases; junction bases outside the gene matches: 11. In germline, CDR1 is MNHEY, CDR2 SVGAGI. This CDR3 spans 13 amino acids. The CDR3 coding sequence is TGTGCCAGCAGTTCCGAAAACAGGGGAATAGAGTTCTTC. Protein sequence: CASSSENRGIEFF.

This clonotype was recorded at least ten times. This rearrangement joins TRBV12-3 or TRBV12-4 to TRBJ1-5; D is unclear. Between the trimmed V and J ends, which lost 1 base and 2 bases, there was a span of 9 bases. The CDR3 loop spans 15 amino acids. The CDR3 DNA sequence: TGTGCCAGCAGTTTAGAGGGCCAGGGCAATCAGCCCCAGCATTTT. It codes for CASSLEGQGNQPQHF.

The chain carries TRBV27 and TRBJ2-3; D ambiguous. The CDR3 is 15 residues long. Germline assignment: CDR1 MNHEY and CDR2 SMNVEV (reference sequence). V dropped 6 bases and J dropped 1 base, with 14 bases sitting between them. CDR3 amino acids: CASSPMVVRTDTQYF. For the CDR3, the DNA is TGTGCCAGCAGCCCGATGGTTGTGCGCACAGATACGCAGTATTTT.

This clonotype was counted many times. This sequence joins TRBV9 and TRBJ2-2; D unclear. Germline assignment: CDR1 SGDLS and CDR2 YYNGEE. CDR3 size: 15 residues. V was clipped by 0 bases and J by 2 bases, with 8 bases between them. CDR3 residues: CASSVASSNTGELFF. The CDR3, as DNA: TGTGCCAGCAGCGTAGCTTCAAGTAACACCGGGGAGCTGTTTTTT.